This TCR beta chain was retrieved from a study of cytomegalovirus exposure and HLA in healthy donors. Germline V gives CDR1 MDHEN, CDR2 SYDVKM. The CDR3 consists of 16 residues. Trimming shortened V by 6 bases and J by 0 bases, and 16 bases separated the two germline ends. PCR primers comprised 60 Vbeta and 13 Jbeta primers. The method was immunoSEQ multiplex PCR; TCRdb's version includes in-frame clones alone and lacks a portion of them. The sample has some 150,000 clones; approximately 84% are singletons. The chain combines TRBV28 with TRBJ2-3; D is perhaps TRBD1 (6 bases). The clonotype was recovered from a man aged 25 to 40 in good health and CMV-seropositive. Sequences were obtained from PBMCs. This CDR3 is CASSLGASSSTDTQYF. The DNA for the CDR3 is TGTGCCAGCAGCTTGGGGGCTAGCAGCAGCACAGATACGCAGTATTTT.